The 20 T cell receptor beta chains presented below share a single source sample, sequenced in a study of human T cells and chemical hapten exposure. From the RACE reads, TCRdb called clonotypes with MiXCR, one entry per CDR3 protein. This table holds some 380,000 distinct CDR3 sequences, 4.8% found once. The sample's time point: patch test 1, 2 weeks after DPC sensitization. Specified treatment: therapeutic diphenylcyclopropenone sensitization with weekly scalp DPC. The sample here was whole blood, taken in connection with sensitization to the hapten diphenylcyclopropenone (DPC). All receptors come from a woman aged 50 to 65 with alopecia areata. Some clones in this sample may be carry-over from other donors' samples.

The sample holds a few counts of this clonotype. The genes are TRBV30 and TRBJ1-1; 7 bases match TRBD1. V trimming: 3 bases; J trimming: 0 bases; junction bases outside the gene matches: 1. From germline, CDR1 is GTSNPN and CDR2 SVGIG (reference sequence). The CDR3 has 13 amino acids. DNA of the CDR3: TGTGCCTGGAGAGACAGGGTGAACACTGAAGCTTTCTTT. Translation: CAWRDRVNTEAFF.

This clonotype showed up many times. The rearrangement uses TRBV12-3 or TRBV12-4 and TRBJ2-1, with 8 nucleotides matching TRBD1. V was pared by 6 bases and J by 8 bases, with 18 bases of the junction left unmatched. The CDR3 is 17 residues long. DNA of the CDR3: TGTGCCAGCAGCCCTTCCCCGGGACAGGTTATAGGGTATGAGCAGTTCTTC. It specifies CASSPSPGQVIGYEQFF.

Many counts were recorded for this clonotype. This sequence joins TRBV29-1 and TRBJ2-7, with D unclear. Germline V lookup: CDR1 SQVTM, CDR2 ANQGSEA. This CDR3 is built from 12 residues. V was clipped by 4 bases and J by 1 base, with 8 bases between them. CDR3 amino acids: CSVADGSYEQYF. The DNA of the CDR3 is TGCAGCGTTGCAGACGGATCCTACGAGCAGTACTTC.

V gene TRBV6-5 combines with J gene TRBJ2-3; possible D gene TRBD1, 6 bases. In germline, CDR1 is MNHEY, CDR2 SVGAGI. V dropped 6 bases and J dropped 2 bases, with 18 bases sitting between them. The CDR3 contains 16 residues. DNA of the CDR3: TGTGCCAGCAGACCACAGGGCGTAGGGGCCACAGATACGCAGTATTTT. Translated: CASRPQGVGATDTQYF.

In this sample, this clonotype turned up many times. CDR3 coding DNA: TGTGCCAGCAGTTACTCCGCCTACAATGAGCAGTTCTTC. This codes for CASSYSAYNEQFF. V is TRBV6-5 and J is TRBJ2-1; no firm D call. Trimming removed 0 bases at V and 2 bases at J, with 2 bases between. CDR1 is MNHEY and CDR2 is SVGAGI in the germline V gene. This CDR3 contains 13 residues.

V gene TRBV10-3 combines with J gene TRBJ2-3; D gene unclear. The CDR3 is made up of 11 amino acids. From germline, CDR1 is ENHRY and CDR2 SYGVKD. The germline V and J ends were trimmed by 9 bases and 5 bases, with 9 bases remaining between them. CDR3 region: CAIGAVDTQYF. For the CDR3, the DNA is TGTGCCATAGGAGCAGTAGATACGCAGTATTTT.

This clonotype was counted at least ten times. The rearrangement links TRBV5-1 to TRBJ2-3; no definite D call. Germline CDR1 reads SGHRS; CDR2 reads YFSETQ. V lost 0 bases and J 3 bases, leaving 14 bases between the germline ends. The CDR3 loop spans 16 amino acids. The CDR3 region is CASSLEGNGVTDTQYF. Here the CDR3 DNA reads TGCGCCAGCAGCTTGGAAGGGAACGGAGTAACAGATACGCAGTATTTT. Together with reference TRBV5-1 and TRBJ2-3, the CDR3 gives the full variable domain: KAGVTQTPRYLIKTRGQQVTLSCSPISGHRSVSWYQQTPGQGLQFLFEYFSETQRNKGNFPGRFSGRQFSNSRSEMNVSTLELGDSALYLCASSLEGNGVTDTQYFGPGTRLTVL.

This chain joins TRBV3-1 and TRBJ2-1, with D unresolved. Between the trimmed V and J ends, which lost 1 base and 9 bases, there was a span of 13 bases. Germline V gene lookup returns CDR1 LGHDT and CDR2 YNNKEL (reference sequence). The CDR3 extends over 14 amino acids. This CDR3 reads CASSQGSSDLEQFF. The CDR3 nucleotides read TGTGCCAGCAGCCAAGGATCTTCGGATCTTGAGCAGTTCTTC.

This clonotype was counted many times. The rearrangement links TRBV20-1 to TRBJ1-2; D remains unclear. Germline loops: CDR1 DFQATT, CDR2 SNEGSKA (reference sequence). CDR3 length equals 8 residues. The CDR3 nucleotides read TGCAGCGCCGTTGGCTACACCTTC. Translated, it gives CSAVGYTF.

This clonotype has only a few counts. The chain carries TRBV18 and TRBJ1-6; a possible D gene is TRBD1 (5 bases). This CDR3 has 17 amino acids. Looked up from germline, CDR1 is KGHSH and CDR2 is LQKENI. V lost 2 bases, J lost 6 bases, and 17 bases lay in between. The CDR3 nucleotides read TGTGCCAGCTCACCAAACGGGCCGGGGGTAGGTAATTCACCCCTCCACTTT. This gives the protein CASSPNGPGVGNSPLHF.

The genes are TRBV7-2 and TRBJ1-6, with 7 bases that match TRBD1. The CDR3 runs 14 residues. The germline CDR1 and CDR2 sequences are SGHTA and FQGNSA. V shed 5 bases, J shed 9 bases, and the junction held 7 bases outside the gene matches. The DNA for the CDR3 is TGTGCCAGCAGCACAAGGGGGCGAGGTTCACCCCTCCACTTT. Residues: CASSTRGRGSPLHF. Combining the CDR3 with reference TRBV7-2 and TRBJ1-6 gives the whole variable domain GAGVSQSPSNKVTEKGKDVELRCDPISGHTALYWYRQSLGQGLEFLIYFQGNSAPDKSGLPSDRFSAERTGGSVSTLTIQRTQQEDSAVYLCASSTRGRGSPLHFGNGTRLTVT.

V and J are TRBV3-1 and TRBJ2-1; 11 bases are shared with TRBD2. This CDR3 region has 17 residues. V lost 0 bases and J lost 7; bases outside the gene matches: 8. Germline V gene data show CDR1 as LGHDT and CDR2 as YNNKEL (reference sequence). This CDR3 is CASSQDLRTSGLNEQFF. Written as DNA, the CDR3 is TGTGCCAGCAGCCAAGATCTCCGGACTAGCGGGTTAAATGAGCAGTTCTTC.

J is TRBJ2-1 and V is TRBV5-4; 9 positions agree with TRBD1. V trimming: 5 bases; J trimming: 6 bases; junction bases outside the gene matches: 9. Germline CDR1 SGHNT, CDR2 YYREEE (reference sequence). This CDR3 spans 15 amino acids. CDR3 loop: CASRSRDRVSNEQFF. CDR3 DNA sequence: TGTGCCAGCAGATCCCGGGACAGGGTTTCCAATGAGCAGTTCTTC. The variable domain in full, completed from reference TRBV5-4 and TRBJ2-1, reads ETGVTQSPTHLIKTRGQQVTLRCSSQSGHNTVSWYQQALGQGPQFIFQYYREEENGRGNFPPRFSGLQFPNYSSELNVNALELDDSALYLCASRSRDRVSNEQFFGPGTRLTVL.

This clonotype was seen a few times. This chain uses TRBV5-1 with TRBJ1-1; D call uncertain. CDR1 is SGHRS, CDR2 YFSETQ, per germline. V lost 0 bases and J lost 1, with 10 bases in between. This CDR3 has 15 residues. CDR3 nucleotide sequence: TGCGCCAGCAGCTTGGAAAGGGTATCGAACACTGAAGCTTTCTTT. Residues: CASSLERVSNTEAFF.

Of note for this clonotype: This may be a read error, as it is one base from a much larger clone. The V call is TRBV28, the J call TRBJ2-7, with D unresolved. This CDR3 has 13 amino acids. The V gene's germline CDR1 is MDHEN and CDR2 SYDVKM. Trimming cost V 6 bases and J 5 bases, with 14 bases left between them. Here the CDR3 DNA reads TGTGCCAGCAGCCCACGGGTCGTACACGAGCAGTACTTC. This gives the protein CASSPRVVHEQYF.

This clonotype occurred many times. V usage is TRBV6-5 and J usage is TRBJ1-6; tentative D call: TRBD1 (5 bases). This CDR3 comprises 16 residues. Germline CDR1 reads MNHEY; CDR2 reads SVGAGI. V was pared by 6 bases and J by 5 bases, with 17 bases between. CDR3 sequence (DNA): TGTGCCAGCAGGGGGCAGGGCCCCCTTCATAATTCACCCCTCCACTTT. It is translated as CASRGQGPLHNSPLHF.

This clonotype was seen at least ten times. The chain combines TRBV9 with TRBJ2-1, with 13 bases identical to TRBD2. The V and J ends lost 4 bases and 5 bases, in that order; junction bases with no gene match: 6. Germline CDR1 and CDR2: SGDLS and YYNGEE. This CDR3 region has 16 residues. The CDR3, as DNA: TGTGCCAGCAGCCCGTCGGGACTAGCGGGGAACAATGAGCAGTTCTTC. It translates to CASSPSGLAGNNEQFF. Looking up the rest from reference TRBV9 and TRBJ2-1 gives the full variable domain: DSGVTQTPKHLITATGQRVTLRCSPRSGDLSVYWYQQSLDQGLQFLIQYYNGEERAKGNILERFSAQQFPDLHSELNLSSLELGDSALYFCASSPSGLAGNNEQFFGPGTRLTVL.

This clonotype was detected many times. The rearrangement joins TRBV6-5 to TRBJ2-1, with TRBD2 matching over 8 bases. The CDR3 runs to 14 residues. The germline CDR1 and CDR2 sequences are MNHEY and SVGAGI. V shed 6 bases and J 1 base; nucleotides not matched to a gene: 2. CDR3: CASSIAGSYNEQFF. The DNA of the CDR3 is TGTGCCAGCAGCATAGCGGGGTCCTACAATGAGCAGTTCTTC.

There are many counts of this clonotype. V and J are TRBV7-2 and TRBJ1-3; no clear D gene. The CDR3 extends over 16 amino acids. V dropped 7 bases and J dropped 0 bases, with 16 bases sitting between them. Germline values: CDR1 SGHTA, CDR2 FQGNSA. CDR3 sequence: CASTRLGALSGNTIYF. As DNA, the CDR3 is TGTGCCAGCACCCGACTCGGTGCCCTCTCTGGAAACACCATATATTTT. Drawing the rest from reference TRBV7-2 and TRBJ1-3, the complete variable domain is GAGVSQSPSNKVTEKGKDVELRCDPISGHTALYWYRQSLGQGLEFLIYFQGNSAPDKSGLPSDRFSAERTGGSVSTLTIQRTQQEDSAVYLCASTRLGALSGNTIYFGEGSWLTVV.

This clonotype was seen a few times. V and J are TRBV6-5 and TRBJ2-7; TRBD1 is a possible D gene (5 bases). This CDR3 is built from 15 residues. V gave up 2 bases and J gave up 2 bases, with 13 bases separating them. CDR1 is MNHEY, CDR2 SVGAGI, per germline. The CDR3 coding sequence is TGTGCCAGCAGTTACGGAGCCTTGGGGCCCTACGAGCAGTACTTC. This encodes CASSYGALGPYEQYF.